A single sample gave rise to the 14 T cell receptor beta chains below, sequenced in a study of T cell changes during pregnancy in multiple sclerosis (dated by TCRdb to between 2019 and 2020). The library came from the immunoSEQ multiplex PCR assay. In TCRdb, the immuneACCESS table is reduced to in-frame sequences with V and J assigned. These tables do not hold every clone; where another copy was compared, an unresolved V gene accounts for under half, and the others remain unexplained. Here the sample has some 22,000 clones; around nine tenths occur a single time. The ten top clones hold more than 0.85% of the sample. Specimen: CD4+ T cells from peripheral blood mononuclear cells, collected in the second trimester of pregnancy. These receptors came from a female donor in good health, enrolled as a control in a pregnancy study.

This clone was found a few times. Distinct nucleotide sequences in the sample also encode this CDR3. V is TRBV5-1 and J is TRBJ1-1; perhaps TRBD1 as D (5 bases). Germline CDR1 is SGHRS and CDR2 is YFSETQ. The V end lost 0 bases, the J end lost 4 bases, and 7 bases lay between the germline ends. The CDR3 covers 13 residues. The CDR3 bases are TGCGCCAGCAGCTTGGGGGGGGGCACTGAAGCTTTCTTT. Amino acids: CASSLGGGTEAFF.

This rearrangement joins TRBV4-2 to TRBJ2-5, with 13 bases matching TRBD2. The V gene's germline CDR1 is LGHNA and CDR2 YNFKEQ. V was clipped by 5 bases and J by 0 bases; unmatched bases: 3. The CDR3 runs to 16 residues. CDR3 residues: CASSYGLAGDQETQYF. CDR3 sequence (DNA): TGTGCCAGCAGCTACGGACTAGCGGGAGACCAAGAGACCCAGTACTTC.

This chain links TRBV7-8 with TRBJ1-1, with unresolved D. V lost 5 bases and J lost 4, with 11 bases in between. CDR1 is SGHVS, CDR2 FQNEAQ, per germline. This CDR3 has 13 amino acids. CDR3 DNA: TGTGCCAGCAGCACCGGGTCGGGCACTGAAGCTTTCTTT. It codes for CASSTGSGTEAFF.

This clone appeared a single time. This chain links TRBV6-5 with TRBJ2-5; D is possibly TRBD1 (6 bases). V lost 0 bases and J 5 bases, leaving 13 bases between the germline ends. The CDR3 consists of 15 residues. Germline-derived CDR1 and CDR2 are MNHEY and SVGAGI. As DNA, the CDR3 is TGTGCCAGCAGTTACTCGAAGGGGGTTGGCGAGACCCAGTACTTC. Translated: CASSYSKGVGETQYF.

This chain uses TRBV4-2 with TRBJ1-1, with D tentatively TRBD1 (6 bases). Germline V gives CDR1 LGHNA, CDR2 YNFKEQ. V lost 1 base, J lost 5 bases, and 17 bases lay in between. The CDR3 spans 16 residues. The CDR3: CASSQGWKGGETEAFF. The CDR3 DNA reads TGTGCCAGCAGCCAAGGTTGGAAAGGGGGTGAGACTGAAGCTTTCTTT.

The chain combines TRBV5-6 with TRBJ1-3; D may be TRBD1 (5 bases). This CDR3 region has 17 residues. V lost 3 bases, J lost 6 bases, and 22 bases lay in between. Germline V gene data show CDR1 as SGHDT and CDR2 as YYEEEE. The CDR3 nucleotides read TGTGCCAGCAGCTCGACCCCTGGGGGGATAAATAAAAACACCATATATTTT. As protein: CASSSTPGGINKNTIYF.

The V gene is TRBV21-1, the J gene TRBJ2-1; the table gives TRBD2 as D, unverified against the DNA. TRBV21-1 is a pseudogene locus. This CDR3 comprises 15 residues. As DNA, the CDR3 is TGTGCCAGCAGCAAAGTTTCCGGGGGGTACAATGAGCAGTTCTTC. Its translation is CASSKVSGGYNEQFF.

The chain uses TRBV6-5 and TRBJ1-2; D is unresolved. The CDR3 has 15 residues. Germline values: CDR1 MNHEY, CDR2 SVGAGI. The germline V and J ends were trimmed by 0 bases and 3 bases, with 11 bases remaining between them. In DNA form, the CDR3 reads TGTGCCAGCAGTTACTCGCGGGCAGAACACTATGGCTACACCTTC. This sequence encodes CASSYSRAEHYGYTF.

V and J are TRBV6-1 and TRBJ1-5, with a weak D call TRBD1 (5 bases). The CDR3 spans 14 residues. Trimming removed 6 bases from V and 1 base from J, with 10 bases in between. CDR1 is MNHNS and CDR2 is SASEGT in the germline V gene. This CDR3 reads CASRSGISNQPQHF. The CDR3 DNA sequence: TGTGCCAGCAGGTCAGGGATCAGCAATCAGCCCCAGCATTTT.

Here the CDR3 reads CASSQTATRGYNEQFF. The CDR3 DNA reads as TGTGCCAGCAGCCAAACGGCCACTAGAGGGTACAATGAGCAGTTCTTC. The chain is built from TRBV4-2 and TRBJ2-1, with a possible D match to TRBD2 (5 bases). CDR1 LGHNA and CDR2 YNFKEQ come from the germline V gene. V was clipped by 2 bases and J by 4 bases, with 15 bases between them. The CDR3 is 16 amino acids.

J is TRBJ2-3 and V is TRBV7-8, with D uncertain. There are 16 residues in the CDR3. The germline V gene encodes CDR1 SGHVS and CDR2 FQNEAQ. Trimming pared 2 bases from V and 4 bases from J, leaving 16 bases between. In DNA, the CDR3 is TGTGCCAGCAGCTTAATAACCCCTAGAGGTCCAGATACGCAGTATTTT. It codes for CASSLITPRGPDTQYF. Full variable domain (remainder filled in from reference TRBV7-8 and TRBJ2-3): GAGVSQSPRYKVAKRGQDVALRCDPISGHVSLFWYQQALGQGPEFLTYFQNEAQLDKSGLPSDRFFAERPEGSVSTLKIQRTQQEDSAVYLCASSLITPRGPDTQYFGPGTRLTVL.

V usage is TRBV30 and J usage is TRBJ1-5, with no clear D. V lost 0 bases to trimming and J lost 7 bases, with 13 bases between them. Germline CDR1 reads GTSNPN; CDR2 reads SVGIG (reference sequence). CDR3 length equals 14 residues. The CDR3 nucleotides are TGTGCCTGGAGTGTACCGAGATCTAGCCAGCCCCAGCATTTT. It specifies CAWSVPRSSQPQHF. Full variable domain (remainder filled in from reference TRBV30 and TRBJ1-5): SQTIHQWPATLVQPVGSPLSLECTVEGTSNPNLYWYRQAAGRGLQLLFYSVGIGQISSEVPQNLSASRPQDRQFILSSKKLLLSDSGFYLCAWSVPRSSQPQHFGDGTRLSIL.

This clone was counted between two and nine times. The genes are TRBV28 and TRBJ2-3, with 9 bases lining up with TRBD2. Germline V CDR1 and CDR2: MDHEN, SYDVKM. The CDR3 extends over 17 amino acids. V gave up 5 bases and J gave up 2 bases; unmatched junction bases: 11. CDR3 loop: CASSTNPLAGFTDTQYF. The CDR3 DNA reads as TGTGCCAGCAGTACCAACCCTCTAGCGGGATTCACAGATACGCAGTATTTT. The full variable domain, with the rest looked up from reference TRBV28 and TRBJ2-3, is DVKVTQSSRYLVKRTGEKVFLECVQDMDHENMFWYRQDPGLGLRLIYFSYDVKMKEKGDIPEGYSVSREKKERFSLILESASTNQTSMYLCASSTNPLAGFTDTQYFGPGTRLTVL.

V is TRBV6-5 and J is TRBJ2-3, with TRBD2 matching 8 bases. The V segment lost 5 bases and the J segment 6 bases; nucleotides outside the gene matches: 7. This CDR3 has 14 amino acids. CDR1 and CDR2 (germline): MNHEY, SVGAGI. CDR3 nucleotides: TGTGCCAGCAGTCTGGGACTAGTAGGTGATACGCAGTATTTT. It specifies CASSLGLVGDTQYF.